The T cell receptor beta chain described here comes from a study of cytotoxic CD8 clonotypes in ibrutinib-treated CLL. About the study: Within the patient group, ten to twelve were relapsed/refractory and 15 treatment-naive, and around 17 were IGHV unmutated. Following treatment for a median about 12 months, range 6 to 36, response samples were then taken.

Between the trimmed V and J ends, which lost 0 bases and 0 bases, there was a span of 5 bases. This CDR3 comprises 14 residues. The germline CDR1 and CDR2 sequences are MGHRA and YSYEKL. Data came from immunoSEQ multiplex PCR; TCRdb stores just in-frame clones and leaves some out. Of approximately 22,000 clones listed, roughly 70% were seen once; the top ten hold about a quarter. Cryopreserved PBMCs yielded around 2 micrograms of genomic DNA for TCR beta libraries. As for this clone: The antigen is unknown.

Findings and limits, study-wide: Public clonotypes, an uncommon group, contracted or remained stable on treatment.

Source: PBMCs, taken before ibrutinib treatment. This sequence was found in a human donor with chronic lymphocytic leukemia. The rearrangement links TRBV4-1 to TRBJ1-1, with D possibly matching TRBD1 (5 bases). The CDR3 DNA is TGCGCCAGCAGCCAAGACAGGGTGAACACTGAAGCTTTCTTT. Protein sequence: CASSQDRVNTEAFF.